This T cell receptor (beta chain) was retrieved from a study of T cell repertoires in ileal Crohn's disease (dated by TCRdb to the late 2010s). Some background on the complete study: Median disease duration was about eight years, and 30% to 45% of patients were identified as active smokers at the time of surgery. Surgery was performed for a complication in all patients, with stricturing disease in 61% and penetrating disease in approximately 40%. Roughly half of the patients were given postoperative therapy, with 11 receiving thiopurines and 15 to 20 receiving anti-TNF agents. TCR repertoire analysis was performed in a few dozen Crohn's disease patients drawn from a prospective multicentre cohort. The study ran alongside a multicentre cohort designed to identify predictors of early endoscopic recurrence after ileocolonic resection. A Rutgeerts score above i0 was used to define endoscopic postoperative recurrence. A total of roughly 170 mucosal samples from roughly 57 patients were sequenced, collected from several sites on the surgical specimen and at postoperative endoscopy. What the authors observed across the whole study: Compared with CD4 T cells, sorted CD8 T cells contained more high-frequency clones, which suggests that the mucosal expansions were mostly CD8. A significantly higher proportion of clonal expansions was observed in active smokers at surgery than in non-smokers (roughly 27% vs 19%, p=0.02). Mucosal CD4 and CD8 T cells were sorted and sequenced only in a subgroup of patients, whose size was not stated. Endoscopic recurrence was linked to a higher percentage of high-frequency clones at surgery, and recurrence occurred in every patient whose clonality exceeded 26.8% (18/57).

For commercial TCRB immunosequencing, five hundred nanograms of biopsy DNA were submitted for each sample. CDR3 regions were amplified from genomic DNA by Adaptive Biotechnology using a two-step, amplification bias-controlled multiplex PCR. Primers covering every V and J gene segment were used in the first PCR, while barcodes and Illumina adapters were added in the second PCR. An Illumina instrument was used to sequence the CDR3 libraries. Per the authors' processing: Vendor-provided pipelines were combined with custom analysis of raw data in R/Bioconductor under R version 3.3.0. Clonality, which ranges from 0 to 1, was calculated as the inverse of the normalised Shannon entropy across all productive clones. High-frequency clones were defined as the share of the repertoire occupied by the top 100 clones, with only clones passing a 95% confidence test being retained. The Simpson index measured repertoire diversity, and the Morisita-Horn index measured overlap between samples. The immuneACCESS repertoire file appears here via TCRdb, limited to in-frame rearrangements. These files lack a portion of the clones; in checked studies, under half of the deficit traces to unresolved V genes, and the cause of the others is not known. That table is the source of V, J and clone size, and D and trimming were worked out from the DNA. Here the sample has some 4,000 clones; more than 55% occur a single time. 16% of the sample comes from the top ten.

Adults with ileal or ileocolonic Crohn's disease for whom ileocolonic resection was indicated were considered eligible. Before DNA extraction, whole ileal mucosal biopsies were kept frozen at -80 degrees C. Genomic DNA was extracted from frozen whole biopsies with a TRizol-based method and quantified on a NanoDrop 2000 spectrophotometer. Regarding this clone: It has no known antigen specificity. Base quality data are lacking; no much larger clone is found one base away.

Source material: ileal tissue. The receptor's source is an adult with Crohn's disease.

Here is the DNA: TGCGCCAGCAGCCGGGCCTCAAGGCGGGAGAGCACAGATACGCAGTATTTT. This encodes CASSRASRRESTDTQYF. The chain joins TRBV4-1 to TRBJ2-3, and 7 bases in between align with TRBD2. V is cut back by 4 bases and J by 0 bases, with 10 bases in the junction unmatched. CDR1 and CDR2 are read off the germline V gene as MGHRA and YSYEKL. From cysteine to phenylalanine, the CDR3 is 17 amino acids long. Only CDR3 DNA is held: 51 bases, read in frame from base 1.